The T cell receptor beta chain described here comes from a study of cytomegalovirus exposure and HLA in healthy donors. Trimming took 5 bases from V and 0 from J, leaving 17 bases between them. CDR3 length equals 16 residues. Germline lookup yields CDR1 MNHEY and CDR2 SMNVEV (reference sequence). To note about this clone: Its antigen is currently unknown.

Study-level findings and limits: Cytomegalovirus-associated status was assigned to roughly 160 TCR beta chains.

The assay was immunoSEQ multiplex PCR, and TCRdb's table has in-frame clones only and misses some. Of about 120,000 clones in the sample, about 92% were seen once. The receptor was derived from a woman younger than 35 in good health and CMV-seronegative. The chain links TRBV27 to TRBJ2-7, with D tentatively TRBD2 (5 bases). Sequencing was performed on PBMCs. CDR3: CASSLTSSKSSYEQYF. The CDR3 nucleotides read TGTGCCAGCAGTCTAACCTCTAGCAAGAGCTCCTACGAGCAGTACTTC.